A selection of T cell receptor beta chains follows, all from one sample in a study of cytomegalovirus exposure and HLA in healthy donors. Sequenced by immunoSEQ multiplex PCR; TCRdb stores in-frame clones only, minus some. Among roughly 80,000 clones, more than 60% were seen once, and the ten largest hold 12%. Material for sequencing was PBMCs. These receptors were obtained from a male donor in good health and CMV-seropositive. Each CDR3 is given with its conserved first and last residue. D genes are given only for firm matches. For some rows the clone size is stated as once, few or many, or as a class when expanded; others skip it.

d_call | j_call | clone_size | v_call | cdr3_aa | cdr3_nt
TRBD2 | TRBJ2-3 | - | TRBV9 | CASSVGGSGRSTDTQYF | TGTGCCAGCAGCGTAGGGGGTAGCGGGAGGTCTACAGATACGCAGTATTTT
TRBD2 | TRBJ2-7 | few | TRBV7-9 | CASSPGLARHEQYF | TGTGCCAGCAGCCCCGGACTAGCGAGACACGAGCAGTACTTC
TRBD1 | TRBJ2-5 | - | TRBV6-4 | CASSEGGAGETQYF | TGTGCCAGCAGTGAAGGGGGCGCGGGAGAGACCCAGTACTTC
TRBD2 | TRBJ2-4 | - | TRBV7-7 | CASGGGEAENIQYF | TGTGCCAGCGGGGGAGGGGAGGCCGAAAACATTCAGTACTTC
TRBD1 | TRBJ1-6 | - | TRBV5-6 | CASSFTTGENSPLHF | TGTGCCAGCAGCTTTACCACAGGGGAGAATTCACCCCTCCACTTT
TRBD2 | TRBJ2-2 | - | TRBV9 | CASSVVRGGGRTGELFF | TGTGCCAGCAGCGTAGTCCGGGGCGGGGGGAGAACCGGGGAGCTGTTTTTT
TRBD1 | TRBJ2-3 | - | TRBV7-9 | CAIRWGQGATDTQYF | TGTGCCATCCGATGGGGGCAGGGGGCGACAGATACGCAGTATTTT
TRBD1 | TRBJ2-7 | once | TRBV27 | CASSWTGGEQYF | TGTGCCAGCAGTTGGACAGGGGGCGAGCAGTACTTC
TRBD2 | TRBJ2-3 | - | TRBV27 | CASLGGGTDTQYF | TGTGCCAGCCTTGGGGGGGGCACAGATACGCAGTATTTT
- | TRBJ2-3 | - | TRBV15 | CATSTSSTDTQYF | TGTGCCACCAGCACCTCTAGCACAGATACGCAGTATTTT
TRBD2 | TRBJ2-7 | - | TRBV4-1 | CASSQELAGNFYEQYF | TGCGCCAGCAGCCAAGAGCTAGCGGGAAATTTCTACGAGCAGTACTTC
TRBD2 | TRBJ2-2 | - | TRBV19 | CASSIVSGARTGELFF | TGTGCCAGTAGTATAGTAAGCGGGGCGCGGACCGGGGAGCTGTTTTTT
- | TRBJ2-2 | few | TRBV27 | CASSFSAYSPGELFF | TGTGCCAGCAGTTTTAGCGCCTATAGTCCCGGGGAGCTGTTTTTT
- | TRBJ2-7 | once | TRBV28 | CASVRQGWYEQYF | TGTGCCAGCGTCCGTCAGGGGTGGTACGAGCAGTACTTC
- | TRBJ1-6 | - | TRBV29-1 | CSAQEETNSPLHF | TGCAGCGCCCAGGAAGAAACTAATTCACCCCTCCACTTT
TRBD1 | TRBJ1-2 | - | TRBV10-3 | CAISERQGAGGYTF | TGTGCCATCAGTGAGCGACAGGGGGCAGGTGGCTACACCTTC
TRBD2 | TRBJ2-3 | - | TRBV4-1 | CASSHGGGLAGADTQYF | TGCGCCAGCAGCCATGGCGGCGGACTAGCGGGGGCAGATACGCAGTATTTT
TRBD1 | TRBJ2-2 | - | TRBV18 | CASSPRTGGDTGELFF | TGTGCCAGCTCACCAAGGACAGGGGGAGACACCGGGGAGCTGTTTTTT
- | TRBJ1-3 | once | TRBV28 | CASSDPVFRTIGVDSGNTIYF | TGTGCCAGCAGTGATCCGGTCTTTCGAACTATCGGAGTAGACTCTGGAAACACCATATATTTT
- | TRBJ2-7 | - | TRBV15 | CATSDPVDYEQYF | TGTGCCACCAGCGATCCAGTCGACTACGAGCAGTACTTC
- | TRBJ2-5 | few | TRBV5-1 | CASSIRRQETQYF | TGCGCCAGCAGCATACGGAGGCAAGAGACCCAGTACTTC
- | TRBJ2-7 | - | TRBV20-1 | CSASRSYEQYF | TGCAGTGCTAGCAGGTCCTACGAGCAGTACTTC
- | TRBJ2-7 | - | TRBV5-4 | CASRIQGLVEQYF | TGTGCCAGCAGGATTCAGGGTCTGGTGGAGCAGTACTTC
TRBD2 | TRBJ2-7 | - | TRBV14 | CASRVASAGEQYF | TGTGCCAGCAGAGTAGCGTCAGCGGGGGAGCAGTACTTC
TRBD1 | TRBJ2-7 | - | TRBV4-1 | CASSQAGGAGYGQYF | TGTGCCAGCAGCCAAGCAGGGGGTGCCGGGTACGGGCAGTACTTC
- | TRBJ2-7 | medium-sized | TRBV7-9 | CASSPTGYEQYF | TGTGCCAGCAGCCCAACAGGTTACGAGCAGTACTTC
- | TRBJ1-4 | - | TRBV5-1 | CASSLAPAGANEKLFF | TGCGCCAGCAGCTTGGCCCCGGCCGGAGCTAATGAAAAACTGTTTTTT
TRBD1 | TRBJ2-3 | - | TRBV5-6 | CASSSTDREILGTQYF | TGTGCCAGCAGCAGCACTGACAGGGAAATTTTAGGTACGCAGTATTTT
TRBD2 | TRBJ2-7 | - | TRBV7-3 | CASSLTGTSAVSYEQYF | TGTGCCAGCAGCTTAACGGGGACTAGCGCTGTGTCCTACGAGCAGTACTTC
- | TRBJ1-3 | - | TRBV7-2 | CASSSTPMGGNTIYF | TGTGCCAGCAGCTCCACCCCGATGGGCGGAAACACCATATATTTT
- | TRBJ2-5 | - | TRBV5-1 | CASSSGHNQETQYF | TGCGCCAGCAGCTCCGGACACAACCAAGAGACCCAGTACTTC
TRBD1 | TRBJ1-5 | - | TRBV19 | CASSTRTGLNQPQHF | TGTGCCAGTAGTACCCGGACAGGCCTCAATCAGCCCCAGCATTTT
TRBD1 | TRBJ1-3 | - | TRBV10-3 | CAIRQGVSSGNTIYF | TGTGCCATCAGGCAGGGGGTCAGCTCTGGAAACACCATATATTTT
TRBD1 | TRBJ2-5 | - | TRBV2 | CASSDRGIETQYF | TGTGCCAGCAGTGACAGGGGGATCGAGACCCAGTACTTC
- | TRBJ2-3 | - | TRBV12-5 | CASGPSTSTDTQYF | TGTGCTAGTGGACCTAGTACTAGCACAGATACGCAGTATTTT
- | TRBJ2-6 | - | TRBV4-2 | CASRGEVRITPGANVLTF | TGTGCCAGCCGGGGTGAGGTGAGAATAACCCCCGGGGCCAACGTCCTGACTTTC
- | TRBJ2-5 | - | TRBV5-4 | CASSSSETQYF | TGTGCCAGCAGCTCTAGCGAGACCCAGTACTTC
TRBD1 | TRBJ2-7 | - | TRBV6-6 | CASSYSTGLYEQYF | TGTGCCAGCAGTTACTCGACAGGGTTGTACGAGCAGTACTTC
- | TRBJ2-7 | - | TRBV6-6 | CASSEGYEQYF | TGTGCCAGCAGTGAGGGCTACGAGCAGTACTTC
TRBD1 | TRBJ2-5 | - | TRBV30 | CAWGGTGGMETQYF | TGTGCCTGGGGCGGGACAGGGGGCATGGAGACCCAGTACTTC
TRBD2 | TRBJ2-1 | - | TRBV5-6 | CASIPRGVSYNEQFF | TGTGCCAGCATCCCCCGGGGGGTCTCCTACAATGAGCAGTTCTTC
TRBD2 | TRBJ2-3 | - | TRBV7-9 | CASSLIPGGAGGPTDTQYF | TGTGCCAGCAGCTTAATTCCCGGAGGGGCGGGAGGGCCAACAGATACGCAGTATTTT
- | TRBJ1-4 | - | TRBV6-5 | CASSYEQGHREKLFF | TGTGCCAGCAGTTACGAGCAGGGCCATCGGGAAAAACTGTTTTTT
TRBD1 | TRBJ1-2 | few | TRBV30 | CAWSQDRGTYGYTF | TGTGCCTGGAGTCAGGACAGGGGGACCTATGGCTACACCTTC
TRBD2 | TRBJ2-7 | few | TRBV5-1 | CASSLDSGSRSYEQYF | TGCGCCAGCAGCTTGGATAGCGGGAGCCGCTCCTACGAGCAGTACTTC
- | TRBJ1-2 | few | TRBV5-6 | CASSPTQGSHYGYTF | TGTGCCAGCAGCCCAACGCAGGGGTCCCATTATGGCTACACCTTC
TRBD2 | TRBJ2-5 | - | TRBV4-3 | CASSRWGLAGVKETQYF | TGCGCCAGCAGCCGCTGGGGACTAGCGGGGGTGAAAGAGACCCAGTACTTC
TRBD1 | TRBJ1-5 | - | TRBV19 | CASSLDRGSNQPQHF | TGTGCCAGTAGTCTCGACAGGGGGAGCAATCAGCCCCAGCATTTT
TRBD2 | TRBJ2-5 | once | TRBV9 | CASIAGYYPQETQYF | TGTGCCAGCATAGCGGGCTACTACCCACAAGAGACCCAGTACTTC
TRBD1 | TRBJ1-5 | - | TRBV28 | CASSSTGGRQPQHF | TGTGCCAGCAGTTCGACAGGGGGCCGTCAGCCCCAGCATTTT
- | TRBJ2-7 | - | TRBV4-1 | CASSHAFLAGNEQYF | TGCGCCAGCAGCCATGCGTTCCTAGCCGGCAACGAGCAGTACTTC